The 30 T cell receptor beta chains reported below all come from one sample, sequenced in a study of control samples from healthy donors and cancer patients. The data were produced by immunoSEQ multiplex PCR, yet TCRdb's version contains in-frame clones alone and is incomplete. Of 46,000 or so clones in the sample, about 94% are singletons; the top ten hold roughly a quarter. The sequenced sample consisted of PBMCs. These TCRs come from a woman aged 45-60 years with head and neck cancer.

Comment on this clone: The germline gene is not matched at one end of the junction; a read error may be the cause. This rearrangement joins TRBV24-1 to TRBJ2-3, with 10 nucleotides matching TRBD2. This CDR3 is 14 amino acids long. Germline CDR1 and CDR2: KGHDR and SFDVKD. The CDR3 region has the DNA TGTGCCACCAGTTCTAGCGGGGGCACAAATACGCAGTATTTT. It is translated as CATSSSGGTNTQYF.

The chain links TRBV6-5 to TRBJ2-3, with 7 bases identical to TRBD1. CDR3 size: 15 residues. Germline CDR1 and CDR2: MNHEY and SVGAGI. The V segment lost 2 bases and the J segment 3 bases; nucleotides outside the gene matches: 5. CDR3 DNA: TGTGCCAGCAGTTACGGGGCAGGGGGTACAGATACGCAGTATTTT. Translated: CASSYGAGGTDTQYF.

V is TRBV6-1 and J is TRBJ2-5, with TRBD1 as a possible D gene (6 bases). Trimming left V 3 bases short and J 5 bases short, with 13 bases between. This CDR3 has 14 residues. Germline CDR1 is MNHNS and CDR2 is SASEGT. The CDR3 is CASSDRGHLETQYF. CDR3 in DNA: TGTGCCAGCAGTGACAGGGGCCATCTCGAGACCCAGTACTTC.

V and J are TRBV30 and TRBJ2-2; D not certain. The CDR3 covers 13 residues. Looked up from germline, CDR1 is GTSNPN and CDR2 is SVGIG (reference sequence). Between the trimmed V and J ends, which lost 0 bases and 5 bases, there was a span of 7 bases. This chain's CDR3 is CAWSVMFTGELFF. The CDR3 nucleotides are TGTGCCTGGAGTGTAATGTTTACCGGGGAGCTGTTTTTT.

The CDR3 loop is CASSNGPRGGTGELFF. CDR3 DNA: TGTGCCAGCAGTAACGGGCCCCGGGGCGGGACCGGGGAGCTGTTTTTT. This rearrangement joins TRBV7-3 to TRBJ2-2; tentatively, D is TRBD1 or TRBD2 (5 bases each). Germline V gives CDR1 SGHTA, CDR2 FQGTGA. V lost 6 bases, J lost 5 bases, and 19 bases lay in between. The CDR3 spans 16 residues.

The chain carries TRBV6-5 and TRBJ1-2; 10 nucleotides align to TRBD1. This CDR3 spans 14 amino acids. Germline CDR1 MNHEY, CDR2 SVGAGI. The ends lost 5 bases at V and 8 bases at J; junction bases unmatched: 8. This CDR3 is CASSTGTGAFGYTF. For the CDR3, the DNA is TGTGCCAGCAGTACCGGGACAGGGGCTTTCGGCTACACCTTC.

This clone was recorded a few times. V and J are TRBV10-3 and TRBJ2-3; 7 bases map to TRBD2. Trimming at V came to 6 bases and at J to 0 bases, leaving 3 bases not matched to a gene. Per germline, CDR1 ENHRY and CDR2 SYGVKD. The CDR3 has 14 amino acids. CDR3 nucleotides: TGTGCCATCAGCAGCGGGGCCAGCACAGATACGCAGTATTTT. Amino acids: CAISSGASTDTQYF.

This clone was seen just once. This chain's CDR3 is CATSNTGELFF. In DNA, the CDR3 is TGTGCCACCTCGAACACCGGGGAGCTGTTTTTT. This sequence joins TRBV6-5 and TRBJ2-2; D is undetermined. Germline lookup yields CDR1 MNHEY and CDR2 SVGAGI. The CDR3 is 11 residues long. V dropped 10 bases and J dropped 0 bases, with 3 bases sitting between them.

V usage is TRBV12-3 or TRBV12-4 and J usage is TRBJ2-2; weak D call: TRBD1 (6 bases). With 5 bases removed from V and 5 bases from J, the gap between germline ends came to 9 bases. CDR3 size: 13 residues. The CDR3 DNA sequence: TGTGCCAGCAGTGGGACATCGACCGGGGAGCTGTTTTTT. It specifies CASSGTSTGELFF.

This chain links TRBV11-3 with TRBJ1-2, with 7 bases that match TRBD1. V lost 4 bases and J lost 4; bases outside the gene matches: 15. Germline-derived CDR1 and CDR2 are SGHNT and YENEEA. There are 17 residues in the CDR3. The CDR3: CASSSTIRLGQTYGYTF. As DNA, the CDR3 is TGTGCCAGCAGCTCCACGATCAGATTGGGACAGACCTATGGCTACACCTTC. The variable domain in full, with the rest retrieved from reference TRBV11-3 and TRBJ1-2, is EAGVVQSPRYKIIEKKQPVAFWCNPISGHNTLYWYLQNLGQGPELLIRYENEEAVDDSQLPKDRFSAERLKGVDSTLKIQPAELGDSAVYLCASSSTIRLGQTYGYTFGSGTRLTVV.

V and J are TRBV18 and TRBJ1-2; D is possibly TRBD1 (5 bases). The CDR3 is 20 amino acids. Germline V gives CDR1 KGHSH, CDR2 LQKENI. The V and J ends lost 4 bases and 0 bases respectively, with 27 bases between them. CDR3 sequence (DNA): TGTGCCAGCTCACTAATTAAAGGGACTTCGGGTGCGGTCGCTAACTATGGCTACACCTTC. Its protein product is CASSLIKGTSGAVANYGYTF.

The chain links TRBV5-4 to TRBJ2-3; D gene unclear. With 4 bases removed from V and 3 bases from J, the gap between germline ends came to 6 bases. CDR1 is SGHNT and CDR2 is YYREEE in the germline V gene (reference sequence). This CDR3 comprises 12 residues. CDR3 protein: CASSLRTDTQYF. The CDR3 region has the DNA TGTGCCAGCAGCCTCAGGACAGATACGCAGTATTTT.

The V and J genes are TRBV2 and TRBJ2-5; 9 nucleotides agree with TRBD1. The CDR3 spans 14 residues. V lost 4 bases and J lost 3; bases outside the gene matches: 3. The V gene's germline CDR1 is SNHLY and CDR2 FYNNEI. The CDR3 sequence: CASSGGTGKETQYF. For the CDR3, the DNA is TGTGCCAGCAGTGGGGGGACAGGGAAAGAGACCCAGTACTTC.

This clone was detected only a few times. This CDR3 reads CASSPTPVLAGENIQYF. The CDR3 nucleotides read TGTGCCAGCAGCCCCACCCCGGTCCTAGCGGGAGAAAACATTCAGTACTTC. The J gene is TRBJ2-4, the V gene TRBV3-1 (or the pseudogene TRBV3-2), with 10 positions matching TRBD2. J lost 5 bases, V lost 4 bases, and 11 bases had no gene match. The V gene's germline CDR1 is LGHDT and CDR2 YNNKEL (reference sequence). This CDR3 is 17 amino acids long.

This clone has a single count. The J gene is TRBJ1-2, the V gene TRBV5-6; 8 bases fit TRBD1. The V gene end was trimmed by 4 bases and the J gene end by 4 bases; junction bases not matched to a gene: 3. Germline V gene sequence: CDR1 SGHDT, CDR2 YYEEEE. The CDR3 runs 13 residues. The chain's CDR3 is CASSRTGTYGYTF. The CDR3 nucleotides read TGTGCCAGCAGCCGGACAGGGACCTATGGCTACACCTTC.

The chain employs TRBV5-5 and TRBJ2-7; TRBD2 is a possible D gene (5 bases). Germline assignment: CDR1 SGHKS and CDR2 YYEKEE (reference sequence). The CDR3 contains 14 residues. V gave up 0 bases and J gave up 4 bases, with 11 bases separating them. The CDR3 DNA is TGTGCCAGCAGCTTGGCCGAGACTATATACGAGCAGTACTTC. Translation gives CASSLAETIYEQYF.

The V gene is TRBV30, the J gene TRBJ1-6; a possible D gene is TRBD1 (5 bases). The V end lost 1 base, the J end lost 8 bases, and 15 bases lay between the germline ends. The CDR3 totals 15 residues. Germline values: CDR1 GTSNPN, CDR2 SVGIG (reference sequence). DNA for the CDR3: TGTGCCTGGAGTGCCTCCGGGACGGCGGATTCACCCCTCCACTTT. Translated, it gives CAWSASGTADSPLHF.

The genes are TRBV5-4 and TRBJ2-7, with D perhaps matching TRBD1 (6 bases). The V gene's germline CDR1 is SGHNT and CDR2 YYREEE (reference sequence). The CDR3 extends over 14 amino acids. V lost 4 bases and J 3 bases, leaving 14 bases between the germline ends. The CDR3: CASSGARGRYEQYF. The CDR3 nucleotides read TGTGCCAGCAGCGGGGCCAGGGGCCGCTACGAGCAGTACTTC.

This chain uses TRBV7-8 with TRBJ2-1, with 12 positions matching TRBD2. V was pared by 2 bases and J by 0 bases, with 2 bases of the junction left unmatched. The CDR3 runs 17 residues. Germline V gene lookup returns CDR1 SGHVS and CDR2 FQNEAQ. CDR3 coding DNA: TGTGCCAGCAGCTTATGGACTAGCGGGGTCTCCTACAATGAGCAGTTCTTC. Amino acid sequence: CASSLWTSGVSYNEQFF. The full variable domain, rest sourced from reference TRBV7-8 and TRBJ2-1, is GAGVSQSPRYKVAKRGQDVALRCDPISGHVSLFWYQQALGQGPEFLTYFQNEAQLDKSGLPSDRFFAERPEGSVSTLKIQRTQQEDSAVYLCASSLWTSGVSYNEQFFGPGTRLTVL.

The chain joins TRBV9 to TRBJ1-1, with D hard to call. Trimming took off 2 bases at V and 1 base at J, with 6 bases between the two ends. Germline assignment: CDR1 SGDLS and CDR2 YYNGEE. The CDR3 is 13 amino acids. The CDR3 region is CASSVSGNTEAFF. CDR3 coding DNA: TGTGCCAGCAGCGTTTCAGGGAACACTGAAGCTTTCTTT.

Written as DNA, the CDR3 is TGTGCCAGCCACCAGACGCCGGGACAGGGAAAGCAGTACTTC. The encoded protein is CASHQTPGQGKQYF. This rearrangement joins TRBV6-5 to TRBJ2-7; TRBD1 aligns across 9 bases. The CDR3 covers 14 residues. Germline V gene sequence: CDR1 MNHEY, CDR2 SVGAGI. J was trimmed by 8 bases and V by 8 bases; bases with no gene match: 13.

The CDR3 nucleotides are TGTGCCAGCAGCTTAGGACTAGCAAGAACCGGGGAGCTGTTTTTT. This translates into CASSLGLARTGELFF. V is TRBV7-2 and J is TRBJ2-2; 7 nucleotides line up with TRBD2. There are 15 residues in the CDR3. The germline V gene encodes CDR1 SGHTA and CDR2 FQGNSA. V was pared by 1 base and J by 5 bases, with 4 bases of the junction left unmatched.

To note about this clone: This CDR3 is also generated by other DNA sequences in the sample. CDR3 sequence reads: CASSQDRVTYEQYF. The CDR3, as DNA: TGTGCCAGCAGCCAAGACAGGGTGACCTACGAGCAGTACTTC. The chain uses TRBV7-2 and TRBJ2-7; 7 positions match TRBD1. The ends lost 5 bases at V and 2 bases at J; junction bases unmatched: 6. CDR1 SGHTA and CDR2 FQGNSA come from the germline V gene. The CDR3 runs 14 residues.

CDR3 coding DNA: TGTGCCAGTACCTTTCAGGGGGGAACAGATACGCAGTATTTT. This sequence encodes CASTFQGGTDTQYF. This sequence joins TRBV2 and TRBJ2-3; D possibly corresponds to TRBD1 (7 bases). Germline V gene sequence: CDR1 SNHLY, CDR2 FYNNEI. V lost 9 bases and J lost 3, with 16 bases in between. The CDR3 sequence is 14 residues long. The variable domain in full, completed from reference TRBV2 and TRBJ2-3, reads EPEVTQTPSHQVTQMGQEVILRCVPISNHLYFYWYRQILGQKVEFLVSFYNNEISEKSEIFDDQFSVERPDGSNFTLKIRSTKLEDSAMYFCASTFQGGTDTQYFGPGTRLTVL.

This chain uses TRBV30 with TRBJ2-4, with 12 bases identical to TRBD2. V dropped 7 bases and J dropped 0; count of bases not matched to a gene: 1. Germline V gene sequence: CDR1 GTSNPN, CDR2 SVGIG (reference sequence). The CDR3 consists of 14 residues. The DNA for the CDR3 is TGTGCCTCTAGCGGGAGGGTAGCCAAAAACATTCAGTACTTC. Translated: CASSGRVAKNIQYF.

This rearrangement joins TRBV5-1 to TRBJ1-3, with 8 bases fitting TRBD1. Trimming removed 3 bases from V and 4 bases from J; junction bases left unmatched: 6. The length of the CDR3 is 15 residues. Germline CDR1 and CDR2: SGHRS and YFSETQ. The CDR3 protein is CASSSGRGPGNTIYF. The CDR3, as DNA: TGCGCCAGCAGCTCCGGCAGGGGGCCCGGAAACACCATATATTTT.

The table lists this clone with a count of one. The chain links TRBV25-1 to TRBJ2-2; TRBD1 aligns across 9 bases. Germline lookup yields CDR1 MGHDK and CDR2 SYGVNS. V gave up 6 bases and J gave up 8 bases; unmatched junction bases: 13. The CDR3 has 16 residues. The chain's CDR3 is CASRDGTGSTTGELFF. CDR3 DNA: TGTGCCAGCAGGGACGGGACAGGGAGTACAACGGGGGAGCTGTTTTTT.

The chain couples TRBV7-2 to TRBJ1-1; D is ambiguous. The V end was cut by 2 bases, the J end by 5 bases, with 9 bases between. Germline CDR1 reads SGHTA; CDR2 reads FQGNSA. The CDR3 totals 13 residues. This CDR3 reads CASSLYGRTEAFF. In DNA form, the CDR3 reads TGTGCCAGCAGCTTATACGGGCGGACTGAAGCTTTCTTT.

The CDR3 is CASASSRAPEPQHF. The CDR3 DNA follows: TGTGCCAGCGCGTCGTCGAGGGCCCCGGAGCCCCAGCATTTT. The V gene is TRBV7-2, the J gene TRBJ1-5; D uncertain. The V gene lost 8 bases and the J gene lost 8 bases, with 19 bases spanning the gap. The germline CDR1 and CDR2 sequences are SGHTA and FQGNSA. The CDR3 is 14 amino acids.

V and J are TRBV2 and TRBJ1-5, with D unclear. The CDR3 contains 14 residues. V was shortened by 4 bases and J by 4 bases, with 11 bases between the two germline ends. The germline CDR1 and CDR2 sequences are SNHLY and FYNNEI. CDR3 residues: CASSVESGNQPQHF. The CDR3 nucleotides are TGTGCCAGCAGTGTGGAGTCGGGGAATCAGCCCCAGCATTTT.